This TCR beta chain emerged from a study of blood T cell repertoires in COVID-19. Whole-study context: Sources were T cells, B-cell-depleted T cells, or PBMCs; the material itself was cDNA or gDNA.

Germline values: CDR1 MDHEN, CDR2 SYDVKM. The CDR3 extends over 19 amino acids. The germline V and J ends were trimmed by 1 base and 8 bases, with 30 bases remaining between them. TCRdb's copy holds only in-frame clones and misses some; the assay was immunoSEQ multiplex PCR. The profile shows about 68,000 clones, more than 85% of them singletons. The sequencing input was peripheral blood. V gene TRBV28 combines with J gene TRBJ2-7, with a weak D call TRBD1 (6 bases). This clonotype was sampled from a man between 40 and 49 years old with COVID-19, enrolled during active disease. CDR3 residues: CASSLLGDAQGPILRQQYF. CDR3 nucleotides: TGTGCCAGCAGTTTATTGGGAGACGCTCAGGGGCCCATTTTGAGGCAGCAGTACTTC. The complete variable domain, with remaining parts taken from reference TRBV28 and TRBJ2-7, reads DVKVTQSSRYLVKRTGEKVFLECVQDMDHENMFWYRQDPGLGLRLIYFSYDVKMKEKGDIPEGYSVSREKKERFSLILESASTNQTSMYLCASSLLGDAQGPILRQQYFGPGTRLTVT.